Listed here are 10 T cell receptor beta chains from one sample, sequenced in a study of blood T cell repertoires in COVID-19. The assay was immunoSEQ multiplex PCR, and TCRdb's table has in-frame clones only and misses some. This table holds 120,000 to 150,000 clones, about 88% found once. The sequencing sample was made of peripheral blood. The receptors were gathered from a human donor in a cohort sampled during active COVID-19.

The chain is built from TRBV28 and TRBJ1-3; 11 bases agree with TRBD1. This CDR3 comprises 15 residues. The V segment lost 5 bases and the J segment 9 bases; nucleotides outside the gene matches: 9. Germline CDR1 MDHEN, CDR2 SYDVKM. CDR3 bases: TGTGCCAGCAGTGTACCGGGACAGGGGGACAGCACCATATATTTT. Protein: CASSVPGQGDSTIYF.

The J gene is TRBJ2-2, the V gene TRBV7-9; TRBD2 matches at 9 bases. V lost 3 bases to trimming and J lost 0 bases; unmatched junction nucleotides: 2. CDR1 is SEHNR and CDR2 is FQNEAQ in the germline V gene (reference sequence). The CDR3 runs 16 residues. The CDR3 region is CASSLPSGANTGELFF. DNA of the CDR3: TGTGCCAGCAGCTTGCCTAGCGGGGCGAACACCGGGGAGCTGTTTTTT.

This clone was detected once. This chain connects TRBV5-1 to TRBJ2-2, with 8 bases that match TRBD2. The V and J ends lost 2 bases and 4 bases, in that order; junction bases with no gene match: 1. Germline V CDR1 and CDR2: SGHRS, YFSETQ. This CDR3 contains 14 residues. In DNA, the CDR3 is TGCGCCAGCAGCTTTACTAGCGGCACCGGGGAGCTGTTTTTT. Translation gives CASSFTSGTGELFF.

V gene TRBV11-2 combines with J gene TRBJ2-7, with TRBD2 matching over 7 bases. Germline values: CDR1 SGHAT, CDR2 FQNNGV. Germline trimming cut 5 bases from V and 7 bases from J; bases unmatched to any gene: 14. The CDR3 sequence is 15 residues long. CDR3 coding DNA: TGTGCCAGCAGCCCCCTCTTGGGTAGGGAGGGGGAGCAGTACTTC. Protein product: CASSPLLGREGEQYF.

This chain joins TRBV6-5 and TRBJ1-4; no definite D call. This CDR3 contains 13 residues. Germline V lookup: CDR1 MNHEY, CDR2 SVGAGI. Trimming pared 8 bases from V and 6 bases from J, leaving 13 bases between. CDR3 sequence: CASEPGWDEKLFF. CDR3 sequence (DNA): TGTGCCAGCGAACCGGGTTGGGATGAAAAACTGTTTTTT.

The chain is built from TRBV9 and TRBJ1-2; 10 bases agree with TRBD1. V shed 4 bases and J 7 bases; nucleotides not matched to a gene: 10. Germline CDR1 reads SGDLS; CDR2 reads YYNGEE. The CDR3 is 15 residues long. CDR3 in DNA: TGTGCCAGCAGCCCCCGGACAGGGGGGCGAGGTGGCTACACCTTC. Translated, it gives CASSPRTGGRGGYTF. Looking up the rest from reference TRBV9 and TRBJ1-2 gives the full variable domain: DSGVTQTPKHLITATGQRVTLRCSPRSGDLSVYWYQQSLDQGLQFLIQYYNGEERAKGNILERFSAQQFPDLHSELNLSSLELGDSALYFCASSPRTGGRGGYTFGSGTRLTVV.

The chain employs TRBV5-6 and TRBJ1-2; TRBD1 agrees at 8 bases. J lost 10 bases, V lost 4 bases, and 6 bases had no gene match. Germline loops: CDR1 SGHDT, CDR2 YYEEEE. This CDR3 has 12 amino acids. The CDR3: CASSRTGRVYTF. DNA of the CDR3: TGTGCCAGCAGCCGGACAGGGAGGGTCTACACCTTC. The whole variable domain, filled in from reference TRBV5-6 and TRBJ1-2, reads DAGVTQSPTHLIKTRGQQVTLRCSPKSGHDTVSWYQQALGQGPQFIFQYYEEEERQRGNFPDRFSGHQFPNYSSELNVNALLLGDSALYLCASSRTGRVYTFGSGTRLTVV.

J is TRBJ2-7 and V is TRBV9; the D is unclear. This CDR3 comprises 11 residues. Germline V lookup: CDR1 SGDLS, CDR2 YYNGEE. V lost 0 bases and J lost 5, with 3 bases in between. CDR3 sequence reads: CASSVGDEQYF. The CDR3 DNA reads TGTGCCAGCAGCGTAGGCGACGAGCAGTACTTC.

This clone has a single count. For the CDR3, the DNA is TGTGCCAGCAGCCAAAACCTCGAGCAAGAGACCCAGTACTTC. Protein: CASSQNLEQETQYF. This chain connects TRBV4-2 to TRBJ2-5; D is undetermined. Germline CDR1 LGHNA, CDR2 YNFKEQ. V dropped 2 bases and J dropped 2 bases, with 9 bases sitting between them. This CDR3 comprises 14 residues.

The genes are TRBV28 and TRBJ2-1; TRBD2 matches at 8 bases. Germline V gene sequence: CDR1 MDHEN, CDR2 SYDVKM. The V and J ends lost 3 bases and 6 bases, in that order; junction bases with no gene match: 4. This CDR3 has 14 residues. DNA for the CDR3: TGTGCCAGCAGTTTGGTAGCGGGACCCAATGAGCAGTTCTTC. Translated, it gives CASSLVAGPNEQFF.